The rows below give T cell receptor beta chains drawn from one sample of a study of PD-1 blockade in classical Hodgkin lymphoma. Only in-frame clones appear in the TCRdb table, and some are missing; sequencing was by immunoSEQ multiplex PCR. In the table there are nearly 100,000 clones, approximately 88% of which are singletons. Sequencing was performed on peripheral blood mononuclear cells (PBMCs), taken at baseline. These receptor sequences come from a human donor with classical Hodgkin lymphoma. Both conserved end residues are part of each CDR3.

CASSLGTLQETQYF	TRBV7-2	TRBJ2-5
CASSLVHRGEQFF	TRBV5-4	TRBJ2-1
CAISESSGAEGYTF	TRBV10-3	TRBJ1-2
CASSQEPSDRTQYF	TRBV4-2	TRBJ2-3
CASSSTRTGEDGYTF	TRBV28	TRBJ1-2
CSASLYNEQFF	TRBV20-1	TRBJ2-1
CASSVWTSRTSGELFF	TRBV7-2	TRBJ2-2
CASSIARTGHSYEQYF	TRBV19	TRBJ2-7
CASTQGANEKLFF	TRBV21-1	TRBJ1-4
CASSVEAANEKLFF	TRBV9	TRBJ1-4
CASSLAIADTQYF	TRBV11-3	TRBJ2-3
CAWLGEQYF	TRBV25-1	TRBJ2-7
CASSLGSTDTQYF	TRBV5-1	TRBJ2-3
CASSLRGNQPQHF	TRBV11-2	TRBJ1-5
CAISDGTSGRNEQFF	TRBV10-3	TRBJ2-1
CASSRSGGTASGANVLTF	TRBV28	TRBJ2-6
CASSLKWGRDPYGYTF	TRBV7-2	TRBJ1-2
CASSMGGGGQPQHF	TRBV19	TRBJ1-5
CASSWRLAGDEQYF	TRBV14	TRBJ2-7
CASSHRDPGANVLTF	TRBV5-1	TRBJ2-6
CASSLVTSAYNEQFF	TRBV7-6	TRBJ2-1
CAISVQETQYF	TRBV10-3	TRBJ2-5
CASSQNGVAGVETQYF	TRBV4-2	TRBJ2-5
CASSHIAGGGNEQFF	TRBV14	TRBJ2-1
CASRLTGSSYEQYF	TRBV28	TRBJ2-7
CASSETANYGYTF	TRBV19	TRBJ1-2
CASSLAPGLAGAYEQYF	TRBV7-9	TRBJ2-7
CASSPGQAYSYEQYF	TRBV18	TRBJ2-7
CASSLDGRGVEKLFF	TRBV2	TRBJ1-4
CASSLSGDTGELFF	TRBV11-2	TRBJ2-2
CAISESHSNQPQHF	TRBV10-3	TRBJ1-5
CASSYLNRPTGNTIYF	TRBV6-6	TRBJ1-3
CASSERRGSYNEQFF	TRBV6-1	TRBJ2-1
CAISESGAPNTGELFF	TRBV10-3	TRBJ2-2
CASSQEVSWGGDEQYF	TRBV4-3	TRBJ2-7
CASSLQGSPTSYEQYF	TRBV7-9	TRBJ2-7
CASSLLGVQGATF	TRBV4-3	TRBJ1-2
CSALGLAEDNEQFF	TRBV29-1	TRBJ2-1
CAITQGPAGITGELFF	TRBV10-3	TRBJ2-2
CASSPLPGLAGVTDNEQFF	TRBV18	TRBJ2-1
CASSPDRAHGYTF	TRBV19	TRBJ1-2
CASSASGDTEAFF	TRBV5-1	TRBJ1-1
CASTLPGGRLTGELFF	TRBV28	TRBJ2-2
CASSFGRGRTEAFF	TRBV28	TRBJ1-1
CASSEIHPGIPQHF	TRBV6-1	TRBJ1-5
CASSERYGVGYTF	TRBV6-1	TRBJ1-2
CASSSQRGSYTQYF	TRBV27	TRBJ2-3
CASSPRDKFDNEQFF	TRBV18	TRBJ2-1
CASSLEEAFF	TRBV28	TRBJ1-1
CASSLGRDAGTGGNQPQHF	TRBV5-5	TRBJ1-5
CASSPRTSGITDTQYF	TRBV18	TRBJ2-3
CASSARQGAGDEQYF	TRBV9	NA
CASSYRTSGRQYEQYF	TRBV7-9	TRBJ2-7